This TCR beta chain originates from a study of control samples from healthy donors and cancer patients. Germline V lookup: CDR1 MNHNS, CDR2 SASEGT. This CDR3 region has 16 residues. The V and J ends lost 4 bases and 5 bases, in that order; junction bases with no gene match: 10. This table comes from immunoSEQ multiplex PCR, and its TCRdb copy is limited to in-frame clones, with some not included. The sample has around 140,000 clones, more than 90% seen once. This clone was seen just once. This clonotype was obtained from a young man in good health. The V call is TRBV6-1, the J call TRBJ2-5; 10 nucleotides match TRBD1. The sample was blood. CDR3 sequence: CASSAETGQGPETQYF. Written as DNA, the CDR3 is TGTGCCAGCAGTGCCGAGACGGGACAGGGGCCGGAGACCCAGTACTTC.